These 21 T cell receptor beta chains originate from one sample sequenced in a study of blood T cell repertoires in COVID-19. Profiled with immunoSEQ multiplex PCR; TCRdb holds only in-frame clones, not every one. The table shows around 500,000 clones, with 70% to 90% occurring only once. Sequenced sample: peripheral blood. All receptors come from a human donor in a cohort sampled during active COVID-19.

This chain joins TRBV9 and TRBJ1-1; the match to TRBD1 covers 11 bases. The CDR3 covers 15 residues. The germline CDR1 and CDR2 sequences are SGDLS and YYNGEE. J was trimmed by 0 bases and V by 4 bases; bases with no gene match: 2. CDR3 amino acids: CASSRDRGLNTEAFF. The CDR3 nucleotides read TGTGCCAGCAGCCGGGACAGGGGGTTGAACACTGAAGCTTTCTTT. Based on the CDR3 plus reference TRBV9 and TRBJ1-1, the full variable domain is DSGVTQTPKHLITATGQRVTLRCSPRSGDLSVYWYQQSLDQGLQFLIQYYNGEERAKGNILERFSAQQFPDLHSELNLSSLELGDSALYFCASSRDRGLNTEAFFGQGTRLTVV.

V gene TRBV4-2 combines with J gene TRBJ2-3; TRBD2 matches at 7 bases. J lost 4 bases, V lost 0 bases, and 10 bases had no gene match. In germline, CDR1 is LGHNA, CDR2 YNFKEQ. The CDR3 consists of 17 residues. The CDR3 bases are TGTGCCAGCAGCCAAGAAAGGAGGCGGGCGGGGGCAGATACGCAGTATTTT. Translation gives CASSQERRRAGADTQYF.

The V gene is TRBV10-3, the J gene TRBJ1-3; tentative D call: TRBD1 (6 bases). The CDR3 length is 15 residues. The germline V and J ends were trimmed by 3 bases and 0 bases, with 9 bases remaining between them. Germline CDR1 and CDR2: ENHRY and SYGVKD. Here the CDR3 reads CAISERTASGNTIYF. In DNA, the CDR3 is TGTGCCATCAGTGAACGGACAGCCTCTGGAAACACCATATATTTT.

The chain is built from TRBV4-2 and TRBJ2-7, with TRBD2 as a possible D gene (6 bases). Per germline, CDR1 LGHNA and CDR2 YNFKEQ. The V end was cut by 1 base, the J end by 5 bases, with 15 bases between. This CDR3 is built from 15 residues. The CDR3 is CASSQGGTGNHEQYF. The CDR3 DNA is TGTGCCAGCAGCCAAGGAGGGACTGGCAATCACGAGCAGTACTTC.

The V call is TRBV9, the J call TRBJ2-7; 7 bases fit TRBD2. The CDR3 has 14 amino acids. Germline CDR1 is SGDLS and CDR2 is YYNGEE. Trimming removed 0 bases from V and 6 bases from J; junction bases left unmatched: 6. CDR3 loop: CASSVGLAALEQYF. The DNA of the CDR3 is TGTGCCAGCAGCGTAGGACTAGCAGCGCTCGAGCAGTACTTC. Supplemented by reference TRBV9 and TRBJ2-7, the full variable domain reads DSGVTQTPKHLITATGQRVTLRCSPRSGDLSVYWYQQSLDQGLQFLIQYYNGEERAKGNILERFSAQQFPDLHSELNLSSLELGDSALYFCASSVGLAALEQYFGPGTRLTVT.

The V call is TRBV7-9, the J call TRBJ2-3; 9 bases are a match to TRBD2. CDR1 and CDR2 from the germline V gene are SEHNR and FQNEAQ (reference sequence). With V trimmed by 5 bases and J by 3 bases, 6 bases remained unmatched. CDR3 length equals 15 residues. The CDR3 sequence: CASSNGLALTDTQYF. The CDR3 region has the DNA TGTGCCAGCAGCAACGGACTAGCGTTGACAGATACGCAGTATTTT.

This chain uses TRBV2 with TRBJ2-7; possible D gene TRBD2, 5 bases. The germline gives CDR1 SNHLY, CDR2 FYNNEI. This CDR3 is 14 amino acids long. The ends were cut back, 5 bases at V and 4 bases at J, with 15 bases in the middle. As DNA, the CDR3 is TGTGCCAGCAGTTTATATCAGGACTCTTACGAGCAGTACTTC. Protein: CASSLYQDSYEQYF.

The V call is TRBV7-2, the J call TRBJ2-3; 8 bases match TRBD2. The CDR3 is made up of 18 amino acids. The V gene end was trimmed by 4 bases and the J gene end by 5 bases; junction bases not matched to a gene: 17. The germline gives CDR1 SGHTA, CDR2 FQGNSA. CDR3 sequence reads: CASSSRRGREREKDTQYF. DNA for the CDR3: TGTGCCAGCAGCTCCCGTAGGGGGAGAGAGCGGGAGAAAGATACGCAGTATTTT.

The chain employs TRBV7-2 and TRBJ1-5; possible D gene TRBD1, 6 bases. Germline CDR1 SGHTA, CDR2 FQGNSA. This CDR3 spans 16 amino acids. Trimming left V 2 bases short and J 3 bases short, with 14 bases between. The CDR3 protein is CASSLRTGRPNQPQHF. CDR3 bases: TGTGCCAGCAGCTTAAGAACAGGGCGCCCCAATCAGCCCCAGCATTTT.

The genes are TRBV7-8 and TRBJ2-6, with D maybe TRBD1 (6 bases). The CDR3 spans 15 residues. Per germline, CDR1 SGHVS and CDR2 FQNEAQ. Trimming stripped 7 bases from V and 0 bases from J, with 10 bases between. The CDR3 reads CASNQGSSGANVLTF. DNA of the CDR3: TGTGCCAGCAACCAGGGGTCCTCTGGGGCCAACGTCCTGACTTTC.

The chain has TRBV10-3 and TRBJ2-7; perhaps TRBD1 as D (6 bases). Germline CDR1 and CDR2: ENHRY and SYGVKD. Trimming took 4 bases from V and 4 from J, leaving 11 bases between them. The CDR3 runs to 13 residues. The CDR3, as DNA: TGTGCCATCAGTGGGACAGAAATATACGAGCAGTACTTC. Translated, it gives CAISGTEIYEQYF.

This clone appeared once. The chain has TRBV19 and TRBJ1-2, with TRBD1 matching over 7 bases. CDR3 size: 14 residues. Germline V gene sequence: CDR1 LNHDA, CDR2 SQIVND (reference sequence). After removal of 1 base from V and 4 bases from J, the junction contained 3 bases not matched to a gene. DNA of the CDR3: TGTGCCAGTAGTATAGCAGGGGGAAGCTATGGCTACACCTTC. Amino acids: CASSIAGGSYGYTF. Based on the CDR3 plus reference TRBV19 and TRBJ1-2, the full variable domain is DGGITQSPKYLFRKEGQNVTLSCEQNLNHDAMYWYRQDPGQGLRLIYYSQIVNDFQKGDIAEGYSVSREKKESFPLTVTSAQKNPTAFYLCASSIAGGSYGYTFGSGTRLTVV.

This clone was seen more than once but under ten times. This chain links TRBV19 with TRBJ2-7; TRBD2 matches at 11 bases. This CDR3 comprises 15 residues. Per germline, CDR1 LNHDA and CDR2 SQIVND (reference sequence). Trimming removed 5 bases from V and 4 bases from J; junction bases left unmatched: 7. CDR3 coding DNA: TGTGCCAGTAGTCAATGGTCTAGCGGGAGGTACGAGCAGTACTTC. This sequence encodes CASSQWSSGRYEQYF.

The V and J genes are TRBV29-1 and TRBJ2-3, with 9 bases aligning to TRBD2. The junction had 7 bases not matched to a gene; V was cut back by 6 bases and J by 3 bases. CDR3 length: 14 residues. Germline-derived CDR1 and CDR2 are SQVTM and ANQGSEA. CDR3 coding DNA: TGCAGCGTGGGGCGGGAGGGAGGTACAGATACGCAGTATTTT. Amino acid sequence: CSVGREGGTDTQYF.

The chain uses TRBV6-5 and TRBJ1-6; D is unclear. Trimming took 4 bases from V and 5 from J, leaving 6 bases between them. Germline V CDR1 and CDR2: MNHEY, SVGAGI. The CDR3 extends over 13 amino acids. CDR3 bases: TGTGCCAGCAGTTCTCGGGATAATTCACCCCTCCACTTT. It yields the protein CASSSRDNSPLHF.

This rearrangement joins TRBV29-1 to TRBJ2-3; 7 nucleotides match TRBD1. V was clipped by 7 bases and J by 0 bases; unmatched bases: 1. The CDR3 runs 12 residues. Germline V gene data show CDR1 as SQVTM and CDR2 as ANQGSEA. The CDR3 bases are TGCAGCGACAGGGGCAGCACAGATACGCAGTATTTT. This translates into CSDRGSTDTQYF.

The chain employs TRBV29-1 and TRBJ1-2; D possibly corresponds to TRBD1 (6 bases). Trimming stripped 4 bases from V and 2 bases from J, with 11 bases between. The CDR3 spans 13 residues. Germline CDR1 is SQVTM and CDR2 is ANQGSEA. The CDR3 region has the DNA TGCAGCGTTGTGAGGGGGGGAAACTATGGCTACACCTTC. Its protein is CSVVRGGNYGYTF.

For the CDR3, the DNA is TGTGCCAGCAGTGAGATTAGATACACAGATACGCAGTATTTT. Encoded protein: CASSEIRYTDTQYF. The chain is built from TRBV2 and TRBJ2-3; D remains ambiguous. The germline V gene has CDR1 SNHLY and CDR2 FYNNEI. Trimming removed 3 bases at V and 2 bases at J, with 9 bases between. The CDR3 is 14 residues long.

The chain links TRBV2 to TRBJ2-3; no clear D. Trimming left V 1 base short and J 2 bases short, with 13 bases between. This CDR3 spans 16 amino acids. The germline gives CDR1 SNHLY, CDR2 FYNNEI. CDR3 bases: TGTGCCAGCAGTGAAGAGAGGAAGGCAGCCACAGATACGCAGTATTTT. Translated, it gives CASSEERKAATDTQYF.

The chain employs TRBV5-1 and TRBJ1-6; tentative D call: TRBD1 (6 bases). The CDR3 is 15 amino acids. CDR1 SGHRS and CDR2 YFSETQ come from the germline V gene. Trimming removed 4 bases from V and 3 bases from J, with 11 bases in between. CDR3 DNA sequence: TGCGCCAGCAGCCCCCGGACAGTCTATAATTCACCCCTCCACTTT. It codes for CASSPRTVYNSPLHF.

The chain is built from TRBV12-3 or TRBV12-4 and TRBJ2-1, with TRBD2 matching over 7 bases. The CDR3 runs 13 residues. The ends lost 11 bases at V and 5 bases at J; junction bases unmatched: 9. CDR3: CADGSSGNNEQFF. CDR3 in DNA: TGTGCCGATGGCTCTAGCGGTAACAATGAGCAGTTCTTC.